The 13 T cell receptor beta chains listed next were all sequenced from one sample in a study of blood T cell repertoires in COVID-19. The repertoire was sequenced with immunoSEQ multiplex PCR; TCRdb's copy has only in-frame clones and lacks some. The data show about 180,000 clones, roughly 88% seen once. The sample comprised peripheral blood. Source of these receptors: a man of 80 years or more with COVID-19, enrolled during active disease.

The count of this clone is one. The chain combines TRBV6-1 with TRBJ1-5; D remains ambiguous. The V end was cut by 9 bases, the J end by 6 bases, with 9 bases between. CDR1 is MNHNS, CDR2 SASEGT, per germline. This CDR3 is 11 amino acids long. CDR3 region: CASRDGQPQHF. DNA for the CDR3: TGTGCCAGTCGGGATGGTCAGCCCCAGCATTTT.

This clone was detected only once. The gene calls are TRBV7-9 and TRBJ2-3; TRBD2 aligns across 10 bases. The CDR3 covers 17 residues. CDR1 is SEHNR and CDR2 is FQNEAQ in the germline V gene (reference sequence). Germline trimming cut 5 bases from V and 4 bases from J; bases unmatched to any gene: 12. DNA of the CDR3: TGTGCCAGCAGCCATTATCGTACTAGCGGGGAGGCAGATACGCAGTATTTT. Translated, it gives CASSHYRTSGEADTQYF.

V and J are TRBV11-3 and TRBJ2-5, with D perhaps matching TRBD2 (5 bases). CDR1 and CDR2 from the germline V gene are SGHNT and YENEEA. V was trimmed by 4 bases and J by 2 bases, leaving 14 bases between them. CDR3 length equals 15 residues. CDR3 protein: CASSWGRRAQETQYF. Here the CDR3 DNA reads TGTGCCAGCAGCTGGGGTAGGCGGGCACAAGAGACCCAGTACTTC.

V gene TRBV7-9 combines with J gene TRBJ1-5, with a tentative D call TRBD1 (5 bases). The V end was cut by 5 bases, the J end by 1 base, with 18 bases between. The germline V gene has CDR1 SEHNR and CDR2 FQNEAQ (reference sequence). The CDR3 runs to 17 residues. This CDR3 reads CASSQKGRGGSNQPQHF. The CDR3 DNA is TGTGCCAGCAGCCAAAAAGGGAGGGGTGGGAGCAATCAGCCCCAGCATTTT.

V and J are TRBV15 and TRBJ1-3; D is possibly TRBD1 (6 bases). V dropped 2 bases and J dropped 2 bases, with 10 bases sitting between them. The CDR3 covers 15 residues. The germline V gene encodes CDR1 LNHNV and CDR2 YYDKDF (reference sequence). The CDR3 reads CATSRQRTAGNTIYF. The CDR3 DNA reads as TGTGCCACCAGCAGACAGCGGACAGCTGGAAACACCATATATTTT.

The chain links TRBV6-1 to TRBJ1-5, with 9 bases identical to TRBD1. The CDR3 is 16 amino acids. Germline V gene sequence: CDR1 MNHNS, CDR2 SASEGT. V dropped 0 bases and J dropped 6; count of bases not matched to a gene: 6. CDR3: CASSEAMTGGRQPQHF. DNA of the CDR3: TGTGCCAGCAGTGAAGCAATGACAGGGGGGCGTCAGCCCCAGCATTTT.

The chain has TRBV3-1 (or the pseudogene TRBV3-2) and TRBJ1-6, with 7 bases that match TRBD1. Germline V lookup: CDR1 LGHDT, CDR2 YNNKEL (reference sequence). The CDR3 spans 16 residues. V dropped 4 bases and J dropped 5; count of bases not matched to a gene: 8. The CDR3 reads CASSPQGVRDNSPLHF. DNA for the CDR3: TGTGCCAGCAGCCCTCAGGGGGTTAGAGATAATTCACCCCTCCACTTT.

The gene calls are TRBV5-1 and TRBJ2-1, with 7 positions matching TRBD1. Germline V gene lookup returns CDR1 SGHRS and CDR2 YFSETQ. V gave up 3 bases and J gave up 4 bases; unmatched junction bases: 1. This CDR3 region has 13 residues. CDR3 coding DNA: TGCGCCAGCAGCTCGGGACAGTACAATGAGCAGTTCTTC. Amino acids: CASSSGQYNEQFF. The variable domain in full, with the rest retrieved from reference TRBV5-1 and TRBJ2-1, is KAGVTQTPRYLIKTRGQQVTLSCSPISGHRSVSWYQQTPGQGLQFLFEYFSETQRNKGNFPGRFSGRQFSNSRSEMNVSTLELGDSALYLCASSSGQYNEQFFGPGTRLTVL.

The chain links TRBV5-4 to TRBJ1-2; D gene ambiguous. CDR3 size: 15 residues. With 1 base removed from V and 8 bases from J, the gap between germline ends came to 18 bases. Germline CDR1 reads SGHNT; CDR2 reads YYREEE (reference sequence). DNA for the CDR3: TGTGCCAGCAGCTTGCCCGGGGTTCTGTTGGGGGGCTACACCTTC. Its translation is CASSLPGVLLGGYTF.

The table lists this clone with many counts. The rearrangement uses TRBV11-2 and TRBJ1-2; D unresolved. Germline loops: CDR1 SGHAT, CDR2 FQNNGV. The CDR3 extends over 13 amino acids. The V gene lost 5 bases and the J gene lost 4 bases, with 11 bases spanning the gap. The CDR3, as DNA: TGTGCCAGCAGCGCCGACGGACTCTATGGCTACACCTTC. Its translation: CASSADGLYGYTF. The full variable domain, its missing parts supplied by reference TRBV11-2 and TRBJ1-2, is EAGVAQSPRYKIIEKRQSVAFWCNPISGHATLYWYQQILGQGPKLLIQFQNNGVVDDSQLPKDRFSAERLKGVDSTLKIQPAKLEDSAVYLCASSADGLYGYTFGSGTRLTVV.

The chain couples TRBV10-2 to TRBJ1-5; D is unresolved. Per germline, CDR1 WSHSY and CDR2 SAAADI. Trimming took 0 bases from V and 2 from J, leaving 8 bases between them. CDR3 size: 15 residues. CDR3 protein: CASSESRQGNQPQHF. In DNA form, the CDR3 reads TGCGCCAGCAGTGAGTCTAGACAAGGCAATCAGCCCCAGCATTTT.

This chain connects TRBV10-3 to TRBJ1-3; 8 nucleotides align to TRBD1. This CDR3 has 14 amino acids. Trimming took 5 bases from V and 3 from J; bases not matched to a gene: 3. CDR1 and CDR2 (germline): ENHRY, SYGVKD. CDR3 bases: TGTGCCATCAGTCCTGACAGGGGTGGAAACACCATATATTTT. It specifies CAISPDRGGNTIYF.

This sequence joins TRBV10-3 and TRBJ2-1, with D perhaps TRBD2 (7 bases). Trimming left V 4 bases short and J 5 bases short, with 12 bases between. The CDR3 runs to 14 residues. CDR1 and CDR2 from the germline V gene are ENHRY and SYGVKD. The CDR3 spells CAISVGGPNNEQFF. CDR3 coding DNA: TGTGCCATCAGTGTGGGGGGGCCTAACAATGAGCAGTTCTTC.